The clone carrying this TCR beta chain was picked up a small number of times. These data come from a study of cytomegalovirus exposure and HLA in healthy donors. The germline V gene has CDR1 SGHNT and CDR2 YYREEE (reference sequence). The CDR3 contains 18 residues. The V end was cut by 0 bases, the J end by 0 bases, with 13 bases between. The PCR had 60 Vbeta and 13 Jbeta primers. Here immunoSEQ multiplex PCR was the method, and the copy in TCRdb shows in-frame clones only, minus some. This sample carries more than 150,000 clones, approximately 80% of them seen once, and the ten largest clones take around 1.5%.

The sequenced sample was PBMCs. The rearrangement joins TRBV5-4 to TRBJ2-6; D may be TRBD2 (5 bases). The TCR comes from a man between 18 and 29 years old in good health and CMV-seronegative. CDR3 nucleotide sequence: TGTGCCAGCAGCTTGGGGGAGCGGAGGAGCTCTGGGGCCAACGTCCTGACTTTC. Translated: CASSLGERRSSGANVLTF. The entire variable domain, with the rest obtained from reference TRBV5-4 and TRBJ2-6, is as follows: ETGVTQSPTHLIKTRGQQVTLRCSSQSGHNTVSWYQQALGQGPQFIFQYYREEENGRGNFPPRFSGLQFPNYSSELNVNALELDDSALYLCASSLGERRSSGANVLTFGAGSRLTVL.